This is a list of T cell receptor beta chains from one sample in a study of OX40 agonist ivuxolimab in advanced cancers. The method was immunoSEQ multiplex PCR; TCRdb's version includes in-frame clones alone and lacks a portion of them. The table has 20,000 to 25,000 clones, under 95% seen once. Sequencing used CD4+ or CD8+ T cells sorted from blood, obtained in a trial of the OX40 agonist ivuxolimab. These receptors were obtained from an adult with an advanced solid tumor such as melanoma, head and neck, liver or kidney cancer. Both conserved end residues are part of each CDR3. The D gene is left open where the match is weak. Size tells how often a clone was seen (once, few, many) or the class of an expanded clone, and some rows leave it out.

clone size,J gene,V gene,D gene,CDR3 protein,CDR3 DNA
-,TRBJ2-7,TRBV15,-,CATSRPPPRAYEQYF,TGTGCCACCAGCAGACCCCCCCCCAGAGCCTACGAGCAGTACTTC
-,TRBJ2-5,TRBV12-5,-,CASALVLRAQETQYF,TGTGCTAGTGCCCTCGTTCTGCGGGCACAAGAGACCCAGTACTTC
-,TRBJ2-3,TRBV30,-,CAWNRAHTDTQYF,TGTGCCTGGAATAGGGCGCACACAGATACGCAGTATTTT
-,TRBJ2-7,TRBV6-5,TRBD1,CASSEGTGSYEQYF,TGTGCCAGCAGTGAAGGGACAGGATCCTACGAGCAGTACTTC
-,TRBJ1-2,TRBV7-6,-,CASSFGGTYGYTF,TGTGCCAGCAGCTTCGGAGGGACTTATGGCTACACCTTC
-,TRBJ1-2,TRBV2,-,CASNAGPYSYGYTF,TGTGCCAGCAATGCAGGACCCTACTCCTATGGCTACACCTTC
-,TRBJ1-1,TRBV4-1,-,CASSPPANPEAFF,TGCGCCAGCAGCCCCCCGGCCAATCCTGAAGCTTTCTTT
-,TRBJ2-7,TRBV11-2,TRBD1,CASSRTGVPYEQYF,TGTGCCAGCAGCCGGACAGGAGTACCCTACGAGCAGTACTTC
-,TRBJ1-6,TRBV9,-,CASSVESAGYNSPLHF,TGTGCCAGCAGCGTAGAATCGGCCGGCTATAATTCACCCCTCCACTTT
once,TRBJ1-6,TRBV7-9,-,CASSSTDYNSPLHF,TGTGCCAGCAGCTCGACAGATTATAATTCACCCCTCCACTTT
once,TRBJ2-1,TRBV27,-,CASSWSASDSRHNEQFF,TGTGCCAGCAGTTGGTCAGCATCGGACAGTAGACACAATGAGCAGTTCTTC
-,TRBJ1-2,TRBV27,TRBD1,CASSSNFRRDRGQEGYTF,TGTGCCAGCAGTTCAAATTTCCGCCGGGACAGGGGGCAAGAGGGCTACACCTTC
-,TRBJ2-1,TRBV27,TRBD1,CASAPGTGEGNEQFF,TGTGCCAGCGCCCCCGGGACAGGGGAAGGGAATGAGCAGTTCTTC
few,TRBJ1-5,TRBV7-9,-,CASSLDGTNQPQHF,TGTGCCAGCAGCTTAGACGGGACCAATCAGCCCCAGCATTTT
-,TRBJ2-1,TRBV15,TRBD2,CATSRDPAGGLNEQFF,TGTGCCACCAGCAGAGATCCTGCGGGGGGGCTTAATGAGCAGTTCTTC
-,TRBJ2-1,TRBV5-5,-,CASSQVGRYNEQFF,TGTGCCAGCAGCCAGGTCGGACGGTACAATGAGCAGTTCTTC
-,TRBJ1-2,TRBV27,-,CASSRGRDYGYTF,TGTGCCAGCAGTCGCGGACGGGACTATGGCTACACCTTC
-,TRBJ1-1,TRBV19,-,CASSRGPMNTEAFF,TGTGCCAGTAGTCGAGGCCCGATGAACACTGAAGCTTTCTTT
-,TRBJ2-7,TRBV13,-,CASSLGSRVWEQYF,TGTGCCAGCAGCTTAGGTAGCAGAGTCTGGGAGCAGTACTTC
once,TRBJ2-7,TRBV7-7,-,CASSSGRGYEQYF,TGTGCTAGCAGCTCTGGCAGGGGCTACGAGCAGTACTTC
-,TRBJ2-7,TRBV7-9,-,CASSENRYEQYF,TGTGCCAGCAGCGAGAACCGCTACGAGCAGTACTTC
-,TRBJ2-1,TRBV6-1,-,CASSELSYNEQFF,TGTGCCAGCAGTGAGTTATCCTACAATGAGCAGTTCTTC
-,TRBJ2-3,TRBV7-9,TRBD2,CASMLAGGPGDTQYF,TGTGCCAGCATGCTAGCGGGGGGGCCAGGAGATACGCAGTATTTT
-,TRBJ2-7,TRBV7-9,TRBD1,CASSGTASYEQYF,TGTGCCAGCAGCGGGACAGCCTCCTACGAGCAGTACTTC
once,TRBJ1-1,TRBV25-1,-,CASSELGARLTEAFF,TGTGCCAGCAGTGAATTGGGGGCGCGTCTCACTGAAGCTTTCTTT
-,TRBJ1-1,TRBV7-9,-,CASSLEDRPRAFF,TGTGCCAGCAGCTTAGAAGACAGGCCAAGGGCTTTCTTT
-,TRBJ1-5,TRBV7-9,-,CASSLTGPNQPQHF,TGTGCCAGCAGCCTAACAGGTCCCAATCAGCCCCAGCATTTT